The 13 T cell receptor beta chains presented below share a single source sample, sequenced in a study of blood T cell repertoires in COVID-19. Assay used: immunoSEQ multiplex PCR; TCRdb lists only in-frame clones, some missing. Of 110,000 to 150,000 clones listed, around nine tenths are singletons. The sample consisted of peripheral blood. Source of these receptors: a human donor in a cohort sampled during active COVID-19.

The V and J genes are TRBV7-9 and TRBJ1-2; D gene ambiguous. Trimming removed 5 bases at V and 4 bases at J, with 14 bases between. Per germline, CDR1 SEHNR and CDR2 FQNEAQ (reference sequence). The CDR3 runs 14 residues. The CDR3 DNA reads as TGTGCCAGCAGCCGAATTGTAAACAGCTATGGCTACACCTTC. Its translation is CASSRIVNSYGYTF.

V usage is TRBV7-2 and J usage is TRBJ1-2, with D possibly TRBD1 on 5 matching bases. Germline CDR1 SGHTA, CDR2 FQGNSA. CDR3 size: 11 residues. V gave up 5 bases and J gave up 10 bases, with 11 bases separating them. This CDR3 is CASSAARVYTF. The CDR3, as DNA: TGTGCCAGCAGCGCCGCCAGGGTCTACACCTTC.

For the CDR3, the DNA is TGTGCCAGCAGCCGCCAGGAGACAGGGGGTTCCTTTGGCAATCAGCCCCAGCATTTT. Amino acids: CASSRQETGGSFGNQPQHF. The V and J genes are TRBV21-1 and TRBJ1-5; TRBD1, the table's D call, was not compared with the DNA. TRBV21-1 represents a pseudogene. The CDR3 spans 19 residues.

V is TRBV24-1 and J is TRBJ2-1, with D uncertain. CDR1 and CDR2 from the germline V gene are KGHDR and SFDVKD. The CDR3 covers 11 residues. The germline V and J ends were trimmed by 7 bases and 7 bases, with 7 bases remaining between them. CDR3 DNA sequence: TGTGCCACCAGCAATCAAAATGAGCAGTTCTTC. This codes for CATSNQNEQFF.

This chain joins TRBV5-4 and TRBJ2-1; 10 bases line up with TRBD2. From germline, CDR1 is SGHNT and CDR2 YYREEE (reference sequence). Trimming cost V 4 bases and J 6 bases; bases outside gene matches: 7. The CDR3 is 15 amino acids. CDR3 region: CASSRDQRGGNEQFF. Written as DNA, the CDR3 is TGTGCCAGCAGCAGGGACCAGCGGGGGGGCAATGAGCAGTTCTTC.

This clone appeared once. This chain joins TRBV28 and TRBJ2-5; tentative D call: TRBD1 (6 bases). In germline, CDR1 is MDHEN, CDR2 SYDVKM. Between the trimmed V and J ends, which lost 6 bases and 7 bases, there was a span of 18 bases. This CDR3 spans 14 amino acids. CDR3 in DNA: TGTGCCAGCAGGCCGGGACGGGACATGTGGACCCAGTACTTC. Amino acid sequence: CASRPGRDMWTQYF.

The CDR3 is CASSFGSAPYTF. The CDR3 region has the DNA TGCGCCAGCAGCTTCGGTTCCGCTCCCTACACCTTC. The chain recombines TRBV5-1 with TRBJ1-2; D is undetermined. The germline V gene has CDR1 SGHRS and CDR2 YFSETQ. The CDR3 consists of 12 residues. With 2 bases removed from V and 10 bases from J, the gap between germline ends came to 12 bases. Together with reference TRBV5-1 and TRBJ1-2, the CDR3 gives the full variable domain: KAGVTQTPRYLIKTRGQQVTLSCSPISGHRSVSWYQQTPGQGLQFLFEYFSETQRNKGNFPGRFSGRQFSNSRSEMNVSTLELGDSALYLCASSFGSAPYTFGSGTRLTVV.

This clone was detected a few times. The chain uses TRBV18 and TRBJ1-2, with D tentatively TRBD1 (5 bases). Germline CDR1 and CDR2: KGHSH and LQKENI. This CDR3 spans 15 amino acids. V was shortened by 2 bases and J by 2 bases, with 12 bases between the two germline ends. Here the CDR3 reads CASSPGQGGNYGYTF. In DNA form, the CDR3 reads TGTGCCAGCTCACCAGGGCAGGGTGGCAACTATGGCTACACCTTC.

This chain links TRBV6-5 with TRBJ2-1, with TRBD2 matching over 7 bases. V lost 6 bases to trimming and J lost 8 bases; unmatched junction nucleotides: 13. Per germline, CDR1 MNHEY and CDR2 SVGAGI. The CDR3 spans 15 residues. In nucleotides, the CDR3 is TGTGCCAGCAGAACGGGGCGGGGGAGAAGAGATGAGCAGTTCTTC. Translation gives CASRTGRGRRDEQFF.

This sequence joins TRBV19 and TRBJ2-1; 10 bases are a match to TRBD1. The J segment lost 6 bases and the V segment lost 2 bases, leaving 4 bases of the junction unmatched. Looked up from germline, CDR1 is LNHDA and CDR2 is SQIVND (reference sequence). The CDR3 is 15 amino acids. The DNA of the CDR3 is TGTGCCAGTAGTATACGGGACAGGGGAAGCAATGAGCAGTTCTTC. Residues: CASSIRDRGSNEQFF.

CDR3 sequence: CASSFVSGQGAQEQYF. CDR3 nucleotides: TGTGCCAGCAGTTTTGTCTCGGGACAGGGGGCGCAGGAGCAGTACTTC. The chain carries TRBV2 and TRBJ2-7, with 12 bases aligning to TRBD1. CDR1 SNHLY and CDR2 FYNNEI come from the germline V gene. V lost 5 bases to trimming and J lost 7 bases; unmatched junction nucleotides: 12. The CDR3 totals 16 residues.

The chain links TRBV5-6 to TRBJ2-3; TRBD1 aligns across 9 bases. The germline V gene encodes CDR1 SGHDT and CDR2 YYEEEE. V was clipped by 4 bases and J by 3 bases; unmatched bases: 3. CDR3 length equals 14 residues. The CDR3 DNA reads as TGTGCCAGCAGCCGCGGGACAGGGACAGATACGCAGTATTTT. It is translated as CASSRGTGTDTQYF.

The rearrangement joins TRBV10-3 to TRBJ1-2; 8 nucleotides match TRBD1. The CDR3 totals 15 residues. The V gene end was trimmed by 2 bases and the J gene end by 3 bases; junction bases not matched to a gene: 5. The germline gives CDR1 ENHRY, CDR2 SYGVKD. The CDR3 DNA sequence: TGTGCCATCAGTGAGCGCAGACAGGGGCACTATGGCTACACCTTC. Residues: CAISERRQGHYGYTF.